One sample yielded the 31 T cell receptor beta chains listed below, sequenced in a study of OX40 agonist ivuxolimab in advanced cancers. Some clones are missing from TCRdb's copy, which holds only in-frame ones; the method was immunoSEQ multiplex PCR. The table has about 48,000 clones, 75% to 85% seen once. The input for sequencing was CD4+ or CD8+ T cells sorted from blood, taken in a trial of the OX40 agonist ivuxolimab. The receptors were gathered from an adult with an advanced solid tumor such as melanoma, head and neck, liver or kidney cancer.

The chain is built from TRBV5-1 and TRBJ1-1, with D unclear. The V gene's germline CDR1 is SGHRS and CDR2 YFSETQ. This CDR3 is built from 15 residues. The V and J ends lost 1 base and 1 base respectively, with 11 bases between them. The DNA for the CDR3 is TGCGCCAGCAGCTTGTTAGACGTTAAGAACACTGAAGCTTTCTTT. Translation: CASSLLDVKNTEAFF.

This chain links TRBV6-1 with TRBJ1-2, with D possibly matching TRBD1 (5 bases). Trimming left V 6 bases short and J 0 bases short, with 11 bases between. The germline V gene has CDR1 MNHNS and CDR2 SASEGT. This CDR3 contains 14 residues. CDR3 region: CASRPGQANYGYTF. For the CDR3, the DNA is TGTGCCAGCAGGCCTGGACAAGCTAACTATGGCTACACCTTC.

This chain connects TRBV6-1 to TRBJ2-2; TRBD1 or TRBD2 may be the D gene (5 bases each). The CDR3 is 14 amino acids. Germline V gene lookup returns CDR1 MNHNS and CDR2 SASEGT. V lost 5 bases to trimming and J lost 2 bases, with 9 bases between them. The DNA of the CDR3 is TGTGCCAGCAGTTGGGACGGCAACACCGGGGAGCTGTTTTTT. Residues: CASSWDGNTGELFF.

This chain connects TRBV5-1 to TRBJ2-5; no clear D gene. Trimming removed 4 bases from V and 4 bases from J, with 8 bases in between. Germline CDR1 is SGHRS and CDR2 is YFSETQ. This CDR3 has 12 residues. The CDR3 DNA reads as TGCGCCAGCAGCCCTTGGGGAGAGACCCAGTACTTC. As protein: CASSPWGETQYF.

The chain carries TRBV6-6 and TRBJ2-1, with 9 positions matching TRBD2. The CDR3 is 16 residues long. Looked up from germline, CDR1 is MNHNY and CDR2 is SVGAGI (reference sequence). The V and J ends lost 2 bases and 4 bases, in that order; junction bases with no gene match: 6. This chain's CDR3 is CASSYRGGGGYNEQFF. CDR3 DNA: TGTGCCAGCAGTTACAGGGGCGGGGGGGGTTACAATGAGCAGTTCTTC.

This rearrangement joins TRBV6-5 to TRBJ1-2; D gene ambiguous. V was pared by 7 bases and J by 3 bases, with 15 bases between. Germline CDR1 MNHEY, CDR2 SVGAGI. This CDR3 region has 14 residues. In DNA form, the CDR3 reads TGTGCCAGCAAACGTGGCCTCTCGGACTATGGCTACACCTTC. It encodes CASKRGLSDYGYTF.

This clone has only a few counts. The rearrangement joins TRBV7-8 to TRBJ2-6; D remains ambiguous. Germline CDR1 SGHVS, CDR2 FQNEAQ. This CDR3 region has 14 residues. The ends were cut back, 5 bases at V and 4 bases at J, with 9 bases in the middle. As DNA, the CDR3 is TGTGCCAGCAGCAAAGGAGTGGGGGCCAACGTCCTGACTTTC. Translation gives CASSKGVGANVLTF.

In nucleotides, the CDR3 is TGTGCCAGCAGCCAAGTGACAGAGTCCTATGGCTACACCTTC. This translates into CASSQVTESYGYTF. The chain carries TRBV16 and TRBJ1-2; D might be TRBD1 (5 bases). V was clipped by 2 bases and J by 4 bases, with 11 bases between them. CDR1 and CDR2 from the germline V gene are KGHSY and FQNENV. This CDR3 has 14 amino acids.

The chain links TRBV11-2 to TRBJ1-4; D not resolved. Trimming removed 5 bases from V and 13 bases from J, with 11 bases in between. The V gene's germline CDR1 is SGHAT and CDR2 FQNNGV. The CDR3 is 11 residues long. Written as DNA, the CDR3 is TGTGCCAGCAGCCAAAGGTTAGCACTGTTTTTT. Amino acid sequence: CASSQRLALFF.

The chain combines TRBV11-2 with TRBJ2-5; no clear D. Near its end, the DNA agrees better with TRBJ2-7, so the J call may be wrong. The CDR3 runs to 14 residues. The germline CDR1 and CDR2 sequences are SGHAT and FQNNGV. The CDR3 sequence: CASSKDSLSYEQYF. The DNA of the CDR3 is TGTGCCAGCAGCAAAGACTCCCTCTCCTACGAGCAGTACTTC.

This clone occurred a few times. The CDR3 loop is CAITKRGQVYEQYF. DNA for the CDR3: TGTGCCATCACTAAGCGGGGGCAGGTCTACGAGCAGTACTTC. The gene calls are TRBV10-3 and TRBJ2-7; 8 bases match TRBD2. Trimming cost V 7 bases and J 3 bases; bases outside gene matches: 8. This CDR3 contains 14 residues. Germline CDR1 reads ENHRY; CDR2 reads SYGVKD.

This chain uses TRBV7-2 with TRBJ1-3, with a tentative D call TRBD1 (5 bases). Germline loops: CDR1 SGHTA, CDR2 FQGNSA. V was pared by 5 bases and J by 4 bases, with 12 bases between. This CDR3 is 14 amino acids long. The CDR3 DNA reads as TGTGCCAGCAGCCGCAGGGTGTTAGGAAACACCATATATTTT. This codes for CASSRRVLGNTIYF.

This clone has only a few counts. This chain connects TRBV7-8 to TRBJ1-1, with 8 bases identical to TRBD1. V shed 5 bases, J shed 5 bases, and the junction held 7 bases outside the gene matches. Germline V gives CDR1 SGHVS, CDR2 FQNEAQ. CDR3 length: 14 residues. Here the CDR3 reads CASSGRTGSTEAFF. The CDR3 DNA is TGTGCCAGCAGCGGTAGGACAGGGAGTACTGAAGCTTTCTTT.

The chain has TRBV12-5 and TRBJ1-4, with D possibly TRBD1 on 6 matching bases. CDR1 and CDR2 from the germline V gene are LGHNT and FRNRAP. CDR3 length equals 15 residues. V gave up 9 bases and J gave up 0 bases, with 14 bases separating them. The CDR3 region has the DNA TGTGCTAGCCGGAGGGGGAGGGCAACTAATGAAAAACTGTTTTTT. This codes for CASRRGRATNEKLFF.

This clone was counted a single time. The CDR3 spells CASSSRKGPQHF. The CDR3 DNA reads TGTGCCAGCAGTTCAAGGAAGGGGCCCCAGCATTTT. The genes are TRBV27 and TRBJ1-5; the D is unclear. The CDR3 extends over 12 amino acids. Per the germline V gene, CDR1 is MNHEY and CDR2 is SMNVEV (reference sequence). Trimming removed 4 bases at V and 9 bases at J, with 10 bases between.

This clone was recorded once. The chain employs TRBV7-3 and TRBJ1-2; D possibly corresponds to TRBD1 (6 bases). V was clipped by 4 bases and J by 4 bases, with 25 bases between them. The CDR3 length is 18 residues. Germline assignment: CDR1 SGHTA and CDR2 FQGTGA. For the CDR3, the DNA is TGTGCCAGCAGCTCCCTCCCTGGACAGAGGAGGGTTGTCTATGGCTACACCTTC. Translating gives CASSSLPGQRRVVYGYTF.

The chain has TRBV11-2 and TRBJ2-3; D possibly corresponds to TRBD2 (5 bases). The V gene lost 5 bases and the J gene lost 6 bases, with 15 bases spanning the gap. This CDR3 is 14 amino acids long. Germline CDR1 SGHAT, CDR2 FQNNGV. This CDR3 is CASSPHGVGDTQYF. CDR3 DNA sequence: TGTGCCAGCAGCCCCCACGGGGTGGGGGATACGCAGTATTTT.

The chain couples TRBV5-1 to TRBJ1-3, with D possibly matching TRBD1 (6 bases). Germline CDR1 is SGHRS and CDR2 is YFSETQ. V lost 3 bases, J lost 0 bases, and 22 bases lay in between. This CDR3 comprises 19 residues. CDR3 residues: CASSSRGGRVGTSGNTIYF. Here the CDR3 DNA reads TGCGCCAGCAGCTCCCGAGGGGGGCGTGTGGGGACCTCTGGAAACACCATATATTTT.

This clone was seen a handful of times. The J gene is TRBJ1-2, the V gene TRBV4-3; D perhaps matches TRBD1 (5 bases). The CDR3 runs to 14 residues. Germline V CDR1 and CDR2: LGHNA, YSLEER. Trimming cost V 0 bases and J 8 bases, with 13 bases left between them. CDR3 nucleotide sequence: TGCGCCAGCAGCCAAGATTTGGGACGAGGAGGCTACACCTTC. Translation: CASSQDLGRGGYTF.

This sequence joins TRBV9 and TRBJ1-2; D remains unclear. CDR3 size: 16 residues. Germline CDR1 is SGDLS and CDR2 is YYNGEE. V lost 4 bases to trimming and J lost 6 bases, with 22 bases between them. The CDR3 DNA follows: TGTGCCAGCAGCCGGACCCCCGACCCGACGTTACATGGCTACACCTTC. This translates into CASSRTPDPTLHGYTF.

In this sample, this clone turned up once. The chain couples TRBV11-2 to TRBJ2-5; 9 bases map to TRBD2. The CDR3 is made up of 14 amino acids. The junction had 3 bases not matched to a gene; V was cut back by 3 bases and J by 4 bases. The germline gives CDR1 SGHAT, CDR2 FQNNGV. The CDR3 DNA sequence: TGTGCCAGCAGCTTTGGCGGGGGGGCAGAGACCCAGTACTTC. Translated: CASSFGGGAETQYF.

The V gene is TRBV11-2, the J gene TRBJ2-2, with D tentatively TRBD2 (6 bases). Germline CDR1 is SGHAT and CDR2 is FQNNGV. The germline V and J ends were trimmed by 4 bases and 2 bases, with 14 bases remaining between them. The CDR3 is 16 residues long. CDR3 sequence: CASSSPGLGNTGELFF. The CDR3 bases are TGTGCCAGCAGCTCACCGGGACTGGGAAACACCGGGGAGCTGTTTTTT.

In its sample, this clone is medium-sized. The chain carries TRBV2 and TRBJ2-7; D is unresolved. This CDR3 is 13 amino acids long. Germline CDR1 is SNHLY and CDR2 is FYNNEI. The V end lost 3 bases, the J end lost 0 bases, and 6 bases lay between the germline ends. For the CDR3, the DNA is TGTGCCAGCAGTGATATCTTCTCCTACGAGCAGTACTTC. Protein sequence: CASSDIFSYEQYF.

V usage is TRBV2 and J usage is TRBJ2-2; no firm D call. Germline V CDR1 and CDR2: SNHLY, FYNNEI. This CDR3 spans 13 amino acids. The germline V and J ends were trimmed by 2 bases and 0 bases, with 1 base remaining between them. CDR3 nucleotides: TGTGCCAGCAGTGAAACGAACACCGGGGAGCTGTTTTTT. Translating gives CASSETNTGELFF. Full variable domain (outside the CDR3, taken from reference TRBV2 and TRBJ2-2): EPEVTQTPSHQVTQMGQEVILRCVPISNHLYFYWYRQILGQKVEFLVSFYNNEISEKSEIFDDQFSVERPDGSNFTLKIRSTKLEDSAMYFCASSETNTGELFFGEGSRLTVL.

This clone was picked up a small number of times. The chain combines TRBV18 with TRBJ1-2, with D perhaps matching TRBD1 (6 bases). Germline V CDR1 and CDR2: KGHSH, LQKENI. This CDR3 is 15 amino acids long. V lost 1 base and J lost 4, with 13 bases in between. Here the CDR3 DNA reads TGTGCCAGCTCACCACGAAACAGGGATGGCTATGGCTACACCTTC. It is translated as CASSPRNRDGYGYTF.

V usage is TRBV11-2 and J usage is TRBJ2-7; D tentatively reads TRBD1 or TRBD2 (6 bases each). Trimming pared 4 bases from V and 5 bases from J, leaving 18 bases between. CDR1 and CDR2 (germline): SGHAT, FQNNGV. The CDR3 runs 15 residues. The CDR3 bases are TGTGCCAGCAGCTCGGGACTGGGGGCGGGCGACGAGCAGTACTTC. Translated, it gives CASSSGLGAGDEQYF.

In its sample, this clone was seen once. The J gene is TRBJ2-3, the V gene TRBV6-6; TRBD2 aligns across 12 bases. V dropped 10 bases and J dropped 4; count of bases not matched to a gene: 6. The germline CDR1 and CDR2 sequences are MNHNY and SVGAGI (reference sequence). The CDR3 extends over 14 amino acids. CDR3 bases: TGTGCCACCCTGACTAGCGGGGGTTCAGATACGCAGTATTTT. Translated, it gives CATLTSGGSDTQYF.

Written as DNA, the CDR3 is TGTGCCAGCAGCCCGGGACAGTCAATGAGTGTTCAGCCCCAGCATTTT. This gives the protein CASSPGQSMSVQPQHF. The V and J genes are TRBV27 and TRBJ1-5; 7 bases are shared with TRBD1. V lost 6 bases to trimming and J lost 6 bases; unmatched junction nucleotides: 14. CDR1 is MNHEY, CDR2 SMNVEV, per germline (reference sequence). CDR3 length: 16 amino acids.

The chain couples TRBV11-2 to TRBJ1-3; the match to TRBD1 covers 9 bases. Trimming cost V 5 bases and J 4 bases; bases outside gene matches: 9. In germline, CDR1 is SGHAT, CDR2 FQNNGV. The CDR3 has 16 residues. CDR3: CASSPKGQGAGNTIYF. The CDR3 bases are TGTGCCAGCAGCCCAAAGGGACAGGGAGCCGGAAACACCATATATTTT.

V is TRBV7-2 and J is TRBJ2-3; D is undetermined. CDR1 and CDR2 from the germline V gene are SGHTA and FQGNSA. V dropped 2 bases and J dropped 6 bases, with 9 bases sitting between them. The CDR3 contains 13 residues. The CDR3 sequence is CASSLSRRDTQYF. The DNA of the CDR3 is TGTGCCAGCAGCTTATCCAGGCGGGATACGCAGTATTTT.

The J gene is TRBJ2-3, the V gene TRBV5-1; 10 nucleotides agree with TRBD1. The V gene end was trimmed by 4 bases and the J gene end by 6 bases; junction bases not matched to a gene: 8. Germline CDR1 is SGHRS and CDR2 is YFSETQ. This CDR3 is built from 15 residues. In DNA form, the CDR3 reads TGCGCCAGCAGCCCCCGCGGGACAGGGGTCGATACGCAGTATTTT. It specifies CASSPRGTGVDTQYF. The full variable domain, in which reference TRBV5-1 and TRBJ2-3 provide the parts outside the CDR3, is KAGVTQTPRYLIKTRGQQVTLSCSPISGHRSVSWYQQTPGQGLQFLFEYFSETQRNKGNFPGRFSGRQFSNSRSEMNVSTLELGDSALYLCASSPRGTGVDTQYFGPGTRLTVL.